The 22 T cell receptor beta chains below come from one sample, sequenced in a study of long-term antiretroviral therapy in people with HIV. It was version v3.0 of the immunoSEQ assay that was run at survey level. Generated by immunoSEQ multiplex PCR, the TCRdb table keeps only in-frame clones and is missing some. The sample includes 40,000 or so clones, roughly four fifths seen only once; the top ten take around 6.5%. The material sequenced was unsorted PBMCs, taken 1 year after starting antiretroviral therapy. The receptors here all came from a man younger than 35 with HIV.

The V call is TRBV18, the J call TRBJ2-7; D tentatively reads TRBD1 or TRBD2 (5 bases each). Germline values: CDR1 KGHSH, CDR2 LQKENI. Trimming cost V 2 bases and J 3 bases, with 20 bases left between them. There are 17 residues in the CDR3. The CDR3 reads CASSPEIGTDVSYEQYF. The CDR3 coding sequence is TGTGCCAGCTCACCAGAGATTGGGACGGACGTCAGCTACGAGCAGTACTTC.

The chain has TRBV15 and TRBJ2-7; TRBD2 might be the D (5 bases). CDR3 size: 14 residues. Germline V gene lookup returns CDR1 LNHNV and CDR2 YYDKDF (reference sequence). V lost 0 bases and J lost 6, with 12 bases in between. The CDR3 loop reads CATSRDMQAGEQYF. The CDR3 DNA follows: TGTGCCACCAGCAGAGATATGCAGGCGGGCGAGCAGTACTTC.

The chain joins TRBV6-1 to TRBJ2-7; D could derive from TRBD1 or TRBD2 (5 bases each). Looked up from germline, CDR1 is MNHNS and CDR2 is SASEGT. V was pared by 0 bases and J by 2 bases, with 14 bases between. This CDR3 spans 16 amino acids. The CDR3 loop reads CASSEALDGTTYEQYF. In DNA, the CDR3 is TGTGCCAGCAGTGAAGCTTTGGACGGGACGACCTACGAGCAGTACTTC.

The chain employs TRBV19 and TRBJ1-3; D not resolved. The CDR3 runs 14 residues. Germline CDR1 is LNHDA and CDR2 is SQIVND (reference sequence). Trimming cost V 6 bases and J 4 bases, with 13 bases left between them. The CDR3 DNA follows: TGTGCCAGTAGCCGTCCCTTAGTGGGAAACACCATATATTTT. Encoded protein: CASSRPLVGNTIYF.

The chain couples TRBV5-8 to TRBJ1-1; tentative D call: TRBD1 (5 bases). Germline V gene data show CDR1 as SGHTS and CDR2 as YDEGEE. The CDR3 is made up of 16 amino acids. V was trimmed by 5 bases and J by 0 bases, leaving 17 bases between them. For the CDR3, the DNA is TGTGCCAGCAGTGAGGCGGGGACCCTCTTGAACACTGAAGCTTTCTTT. Amino acid sequence: CASSEAGTLLNTEAFF.

V and J are TRBV6-5 and TRBJ2-7; 8 nucleotides agree with TRBD2. Trimming removed 5 bases from V and 4 bases from J; junction bases left unmatched: 7. The CDR3 has 14 residues. CDR1 and CDR2 (germline): MNHEY, SVGAGI. CDR3 DNA: TGTGCCAGCAGTCCTAGCGGGCTCAGTTACGAGCAGTACTTC. Amino acid sequence: CASSPSGLSYEQYF.

This clone has only a few counts. This chain links TRBV7-9 with TRBJ1-2; TRBD1 matches at 8 bases. The germline V gene encodes CDR1 SEHNR and CDR2 FQNEAQ (reference sequence). V trimming: 5 bases; J trimming: 1 base; junction bases outside the gene matches: 18. The CDR3 has 19 amino acids. As DNA, the CDR3 is TGTGCCAGCAGCGGTTCGTCCCGGGACAGGATGACCCTTAACTATGGCTACACCTTC. It codes for CASSGSSRDRMTLNYGYTF.

The gene calls are TRBV2 and TRBJ2-2; 10 bases map to TRBD1. With 1 base clipped from V and 6 bases from J, the junction kept 2 bases outside the gene matches. Germline assignment: CDR1 SNHLY and CDR2 FYNNEI. This CDR3 has 15 amino acids. The chain's CDR3 is CASSEVTGGPGELFF. The CDR3 nucleotides are TGTGCCAGCAGTGAAGTGACAGGGGGCCCCGGGGAGCTGTTTTTT.

The J gene is TRBJ2-5, the V gene TRBV29-1; TRBD2 matches at 11 bases. The CDR3 loop spans 15 amino acids. Germline values: CDR1 SQVTM, CDR2 ANQGSEA. J gave up 2 bases and V 5 bases, and 7 bases lay outside the gene matches. This CDR3 reads CSVFAASGGQETQYF. The DNA of the CDR3 is TGCAGCGTTTTCGCGGCTAGCGGGGGGCAAGAGACCCAGTACTTC.

This chain uses TRBV7-2 with TRBJ2-2, with 8 positions matching TRBD2. CDR3 length: 17 residues. Germline V gene sequence: CDR1 SGHTA, CDR2 FQGNSA. V shed 1 base, J shed 6 bases, and the junction held 10 bases outside the gene matches. DNA of the CDR3: TGTGCCAGCAGCTTAGGAATGGGGACTAGATTTTCCGGGGAGCTGTTTTTT. Translated, it gives CASSLGMGTRFSGELFF.

This sequence joins TRBV7-3 and TRBJ2-7; D call uncertain. Trimming took 4 bases from V and 2 from J, leaving 15 bases between them. The CDR3 is made up of 15 amino acids. Germline V gene lookup returns CDR1 SGHTA and CDR2 FQGTGA. CDR3 DNA: TGTGCCAGCAGCTCGTCTTCCGGGTTCCCCTACGAGCAGTACTTC. Its protein product is CASSSSSGFPYEQYF. Full variable domain (remainder filled in from reference TRBV7-3 and TRBJ2-7): GAGVSQTPSNKVTEKGKYVELRCDPISGHTALYWYRQSLGQGPEFLIYFQGTGAADDSGLPNDRFFAVRPEGSVSTLKIQRTERGDSAVYLCASSSSSGFPYEQYFGPGTRLTVT.

The chain joins TRBV28 to TRBJ1-2; no reliable D call. Trimming stripped 8 bases from V and 8 bases from J, with 21 bases between. Germline assignment: CDR1 MDHEN and CDR2 SYDVKM. This CDR3 region has 14 residues. The CDR3 nucleotides are TGTGCCAGCCGCGATTGGGGAGTCTTTGGGGGCTACACCTTC. Protein sequence: CASRDWGVFGGYTF.

Only one count was recorded for this clone. This rearrangement joins TRBV5-1 to TRBJ2-1, with 12 bases fitting TRBD2. The CDR3 covers 20 residues. J gave up 0 bases and V 4 bases, and 14 bases lay outside the gene matches. The germline V gene has CDR1 SGHRS and CDR2 YFSETQ. CDR3 sequence: CASSPDPGLAGLSSYNEQFF. Written as DNA, the CDR3 is TGCGCCAGCAGCCCAGATCCGGGACTAGCGGGCTTAAGCTCCTACAATGAGCAGTTCTTC.

With regard to this clone: At the DNA level, this CDR3 is encoded by other sequences in the same sample as well. The chain joins TRBV5-4 to TRBJ2-7, with D unclear. The germline V gene has CDR1 SGHNT and CDR2 YYREEE (reference sequence). Between the trimmed V and J ends, which lost 3 bases and 3 bases, there was a span of 4 bases. The CDR3 extends over 11 amino acids. CDR3 DNA: TGTGCCAGCAGCTCGGGCTACGAGCAGTACTTC. It yields the protein CASSSGYEQYF.

The chain uses TRBV13 and TRBJ1-2, with 10 bases fitting TRBD1. Germline CDR1 and CDR2: PRHDT and FYEKMQ (reference sequence). The CDR3 length is 17 residues. The trim removed 0 bases at V and 3 bases at J, leaving 7 bases unmatched. The CDR3 reads CASSLGPGDRGDYGYTF. DNA of the CDR3: TGTGCCAGCAGCTTAGGGCCGGGGGACAGGGGTGACTATGGCTACACCTTC. Looking up the rest from reference TRBV13 and TRBJ1-2 gives the full variable domain: AAGVIQSPRHLIKEKRETATLKCYPIPRHDTVYWYQQGPGQDPQFLISFYEKMQSDKGSIPDRFSAQQFSDYHSELNMSSLELGDSALYFCASSLGPGDRGDYGYTFGSGTRLTVV.

CDR3 nucleotide sequence: TGTGCCAGCAGTCCACCCGACGGAAACTATGGCTACACCTTC. Translation: CASSPPDGNYGYTF. The J gene is TRBJ1-2, the V gene TRBV28; D is undetermined. This CDR3 is 14 amino acids long. V lost 5 bases to trimming and J lost 2 bases, with 12 bases between them. Germline CDR1 is MDHEN and CDR2 is SYDVKM.

The J gene is TRBJ1-2, the V gene TRBV7-6; tentative D call: TRBD1 (5 bases). Trimming shortened V by 8 bases and J by 2 bases, and 15 bases separated the two germline ends. This CDR3 region has 14 residues. The germline gives CDR1 SGHVS, CDR2 FNYEAQ. CDR3 nucleotides: TGTGCCAGCGCCGCCGGGACGGAAAACTATGGCTACACCTTC. It codes for CASAAGTENYGYTF.

This clone was picked up one time. The CDR3 nucleotides read TGTGCCAGCAGCTTGGGAACGGGAGTCTACGAGCAGTACTTC. Amino acid sequence: CASSLGTGVYEQYF. The chain has TRBV5-4 and TRBJ2-7; the D gene is possibly TRBD2 (6 bases). From germline, CDR1 is SGHNT and CDR2 YYREEE (reference sequence). There are 14 residues in the CDR3. The V end was cut by 0 bases, the J end by 3 bases, with 10 bases between.

The V gene is TRBV6-5, the J gene TRBJ2-3; no definite D call. Germline V gene lookup returns CDR1 MNHEY and CDR2 SVGAGI. The length of the CDR3 is 14 residues. The ends were cut back, 2 bases at V and 0 bases at J, with 6 bases in the middle. The CDR3 reads CASSYKSSTDTQYF. The CDR3 DNA sequence: TGTGCCAGCAGTTACAAGTCTAGCACAGATACGCAGTATTTT.

This chain joins TRBV5-8 and TRBJ2-7, with D maybe TRBD1 (6 bases). The V end was cut by 0 bases, the J end by 2 bases, with 12 bases between. This CDR3 is built from 15 residues. Per germline, CDR1 SGHTS and CDR2 YDEGEE. CDR3: CASSLADRYPYEQYF. The CDR3 DNA reads as TGTGCCAGCAGCTTGGCCGACAGGTACCCCTACGAGCAGTACTTC.

This rearrangement joins TRBV7-2 to TRBJ1-2, with 8 bases lining up with TRBD1. In germline, CDR1 is SGHTA, CDR2 FQGNSA. The CDR3 sequence is 15 residues long. With V trimmed by 5 bases and J by 5 bases, 10 bases remained unmatched. The DNA of the CDR3 is TGTGCCAGCAGCCTTGGTGGACAGGGCGGGTATGGCTACACCTTC. Its protein is CASSLGGQGGYGYTF.

Only one count was recorded for this clone. The V gene is TRBV2, the J gene TRBJ2-5; weak D call: TRBD1 (5 bases). Germline values: CDR1 SNHLY, CDR2 FYNNEI. The CDR3 runs to 15 residues. Trimming shortened V by 4 bases and J by 5 bases, and 17 bases separated the two germline ends. The CDR3 DNA reads as TGTGCCAGCAGTGTACCCAGGGTATCGATGGAGACCCAGTACTTC. Translation gives CASSVPRVSMETQYF.